These T cell receptor beta chains were read from a single sample in a study of blood T cells in healthy people across ages. TCRdb re-derived calls from the 5' RACE reads in MiXCR, one entry per CDR3 protein. The repertoire holds 1,100,000 or so distinct CDR3 sequences, with under 55% as singletons. What was sequenced was blood. Source of these receptors: a woman aged 55-69 years in good health. The CDR3 runs from the conserved cysteine through the conserved F or W. A D gene is named only where the DNA matches it firmly. Rows may omit the clone size; those that give it use once, few, many or a size class.

j_call: TRBJ2-5
clone_size: .
d_call: .
v_call: TRBV20-1
cdr3_aa: CSARDLRGFQETQYF
cdr3_nt: TGCAGTGCTAGAGACCTCAGGGGTTTCCAAGAGACCCAGTACTTC

j_call: TRBJ2-5
clone_size: many
d_call: .
v_call: TRBV29-1
cdr3_aa: CSVEDPGTGQYF
cdr3_nt: TGCAGCGTTGAAGATCCTGGAACGGGGCAGTACTTC

j_call: TRBJ2-1
clone_size: few
d_call: TRBD1
v_call: TRBV5-4
cdr3_aa: CASSPADRAVRNEQFF
cdr3_nt: TGTGCCAGCAGCCCGGCGGACAGGGCGGTTCGCAATGAGCAGTTCTTC

j_call: TRBJ2-5
clone_size: few
d_call: TRBD1
v_call: TRBV19
cdr3_aa: CASSRDSRETQYF
cdr3_nt: TGTGCCAGTAGCCGGGACAGCAGAGAGACCCAGTACTTC

j_call: TRBJ2-6
clone_size: .
d_call: TRBD1
v_call: TRBV20-1
cdr3_aa: CSARKTGSGANVLTF
cdr3_nt: TGCAGTGCCCGGAAGACAGGGTCTGGGGCCAACGTCCTGACTTTC

j_call: TRBJ2-7
clone_size: .
d_call: .
v_call: TRBV28
cdr3_aa: CASRKRGDRTYEQYF
cdr3_nt: TGTGCCAGCAGAAAAAGGGGGGACAGAACCTACGAGCAGTACTTC

j_call: TRBJ1-1
clone_size: few
d_call: .
v_call: TRBV5-5
cdr3_aa: CASSLLHGPTEAFF
cdr3_nt: TGTGCCAGCAGCCTACTCCACGGGCCTACTGAAGCTTTCTTT

j_call: TRBJ2-2
clone_size: few
d_call: TRBD2
v_call: TRBV6-1
cdr3_aa: CASSPPSGGNTGELFF
cdr3_nt: TGTGCCAGCAGTCCTCCTAGCGGAGGGAACACCGGGGAGCTGTTTTTT

j_call: TRBJ2-1
clone_size: few
d_call: .
v_call: TRBV9
cdr3_aa: CASSGSNNEQFF
cdr3_nt: TGTGCCAGCAGCGGGAGCAACAATGAGCAGTTCTTC

j_call: TRBJ2-7
clone_size: .
d_call: .
v_call: TRBV29-1
cdr3_aa: CSASVFLGGGGSYEQYF
cdr3_nt: TGCAGCGCCTCTGTATTCTTAGGGGGGGGAGGCTCCTACGAGCAGTACTTC

j_call: TRBJ1-2
clone_size: few
d_call: .
v_call: TRBV28
cdr3_aa: CASSPGRVDGYTF
cdr3_nt: TGTGCCAGCAGTCCTGGCAGGGTCGATGGCTACACCTTC

j_call: TRBJ1-2
clone_size: few
d_call: .
v_call: TRBV11-2
cdr3_aa: CASSLDGGHYGYTF
cdr3_nt: TGTGCCAGCAGCTTAGACGGGGGGCACTATGGCTACACCTTC

j_call: TRBJ2-2
clone_size: .
d_call: .
v_call: TRBV3-1
cdr3_aa: CASSQDWNTGELFF
cdr3_nt: TGTGCCAGCAGCCAAGATTGGAATACCGGGGAGCTGTTTTTT

j_call: TRBJ2-1
clone_size: .
d_call: TRBD2
v_call: TRBV10-3
cdr3_aa: CATSSGRTYNEQCF
cdr3_nt: TGTGCCACCTCTAGCGGGAGGACCTACAATGAGCAGTGCTTC

j_call: TRBJ2-1
clone_size: .
d_call: TRBD2
v_call: TRBV12-3/TRBV12-4
cdr3_aa: CASRLAGGKYEQFF
cdr3_nt: TGTGCCAGCAGGTTAGCGGGAGGCAAATACGAGCAGTTCTTC

j_call: TRBJ2-1
clone_size: few
d_call: .
v_call: TRBV27
cdr3_aa: CASRGTQGRFNEQFF
cdr3_nt: TGTGCCAGCAGGGGAACCCAGGGGAGATTCAATGAGCAGTTCTTC

j_call: TRBJ1-2
clone_size: .
d_call: TRBD1
v_call: TRBV29-1
cdr3_aa: CSVVRGAQGADYGYTF
cdr3_nt: TGCAGCGTTGTACGTGGGGCGCAGGGGGCCGATTATGGCTACACCTTC

j_call: TRBJ2-3
clone_size: .
d_call: TRBD2
v_call: TRBV9
cdr3_aa: CASSRQVRERADTQYF
cdr3_nt: TGTGCCAGCAGCCGCCAGGTGCGGGAGAGGGCAGATACGCAGTATTTT

j_call: TRBJ2-7
clone_size: .
d_call: TRBD1
v_call: TRBV3-1
cdr3_aa: CASSLRPGGVKEQYF
cdr3_nt: TGTGCCAGCAGCCTCAGACCAGGGGGCGTGAAGGAGCAGTACTTC

j_call: TRBJ1-2
clone_size: few
d_call: .
v_call: TRBV4-1
cdr3_aa: CASSQGPGQSYGYTF
cdr3_nt: TGCGCCAGCAGCCAAGGCCCCGGTCAGAGCTATGGCTACACCTTC

j_call: TRBJ1-2
clone_size: .
d_call: .
v_call: TRBV5-1
cdr3_aa: CASSLSQQNYGYTF
cdr3_nt: TGCGCCAGCAGCTTGAGCCAGCAAAACTATGGCTACACCTTC

j_call: TRBJ1-1
clone_size: once
d_call: .
v_call: TRBV29-1
cdr3_aa: CSVHWLMNTEAFF
cdr3_nt: TGCAGCGTGCATTGGCTTATGAACACTGAAGCTTTCTTT

j_call: TRBJ2-1
clone_size: .
d_call: .
v_call: TRBV20-1
cdr3_aa: CSARGDGRGNEQFF
cdr3_nt: TGCAGTGCTAGAGGGGACGGGAGAGGTAATGAGCAGTTCTTC

j_call: TRBJ2-7
clone_size: .
d_call: TRBD2
v_call: TRBV4-2
cdr3_aa: CASSQEGNSGSYNYEQYF
cdr3_nt: TGTGCCAGCAGCCAAGAAGGTAATAGCGGGAGCTATAACTATGAGCAGTACTTC

j_call: TRBJ2-7
clone_size: few
d_call: TRBD1
v_call: TRBV20-1
cdr3_aa: CSAGQVQYYEQYF
cdr3_nt: TGCAGTGCTGGACAGGTACAGTACTACGAGCAGTACTTC

j_call: TRBJ1-1
clone_size: few
d_call: .
v_call: TRBV14
cdr3_aa: CASRRSGTEAFF
cdr3_nt: TGTGCCAGCAGACGGTCGGGGACTGAAGCTTTCTTT

j_call: TRBJ1-6
clone_size: .
d_call: .
v_call: TRBV27
cdr3_aa: CASSLGLNSPLHF
cdr3_nt: TGTGCCAGCAGTTTAGGCTTAAATTCACCCCTCCACTTT

j_call: TRBJ2-7
clone_size: .
d_call: .
v_call: TRBV20-1
cdr3_aa: CSARSAGGGWPTYEQYF
cdr3_nt: TGCAGTGCTAGATCCGCAGGAGGGGGGTGGCCAACCTACGAGCAGTACTTC

j_call: TRBJ2-5
clone_size: .
d_call: TRBD1
v_call: TRBV19
cdr3_aa: CASSTGDRGQETQYF
cdr3_nt: TGTGCCAGTAGTACCGGCGACAGGGGGCAAGAGACCCAGTACTTC

j_call: TRBJ2-1
clone_size: few
d_call: TRBD1
v_call: TRBV6-6
cdr3_aa: CASSLGTADYNEQFF
cdr3_nt: TGTGCCAGCAGTCTAGGGACAGCTGACTACAATGAGCAGTTCTTC

j_call: TRBJ1-2
clone_size: .
d_call: TRBD1
v_call: TRBV29-1
cdr3_aa: CSVRRQGAWGYTF
cdr3_nt: TGCAGCGTTCGGCGACAGGGGGCATGGGGCTACACCTTC

j_call: TRBJ2-3
clone_size: few
d_call: TRBD2
v_call: TRBV27
cdr3_aa: CASSLKREQDTQYF
cdr3_nt: TGTGCCAGCAGTTTGAAGCGGGAGCAAGATACGCAGTATTTT

j_call: TRBJ1-1
clone_size: .
d_call: .
v_call: TRBV12-3/TRBV12-4
cdr3_aa: CASSPARGPEAFF
cdr3_nt: TGTGCCAGCAGTCCCGCCCGGGGCCCTGAAGCTTTCTTT